This entry is about one T cell receptor (beta chain). Its antigen remains unidentified. CDR3 length: 15 amino acids. Unmatched junction bases numbered 13, after V lost 3 bases and J lost 11 bases. Germline V CDR1 and CDR2: SGDLS, YYNGEE. The assay was immunoSEQ multiplex PCR, and TCRdb's table has in-frame clones only and misses some. There are 100,000 to 150,000 clones in the sample; roughly 89% occur only once, and 1.1% lies in the top ten. The donors formed part of the approximately 130-subject validation cohort, distinct from the 666-subject first cohort. The sample originates from a study of cytomegalovirus exposure and HLA in healthy donors. Study-level points and caveats: In vitro, a few CMV-associated chains proved specific for CMV antigens. Subsequent analysis of the approximately 110 validation repertoires found a tendency for first-cohort TCR clusters to co-occur. The study designated some 180 TCR beta chains cytomegalovirus-associated.

The material sequenced was PBMCs. This chain links TRBV9 with TRBJ2-1; TRBD2 aligns across 8 bases. The sequence derives from a woman between 18 and 29 years old in good health and CMV-seronegative. The CDR3 protein is CASSAALAGQAQQFF. For the CDR3, the DNA is TGTGCCAGCAGCGCCGCTCTAGCGGGCCAAGCCCAGCAGTTCTTC.